This T cell receptor beta chain originates from a study of immune heterogeneity within non-small cell lung tumors. Study-wide points: Tumor sites in a patient shared identical dominant CDR3 beta clonotypes and also carried site-unique high-frequency clones.

The CDR3 sequence is 16 residues long. CDR1 and CDR2 from the germline V gene are ENHRY and SYGVKD. Comment on this clonotype: Its antigen remains unidentified. One junction end does not reproduce the germline sequence, and a read error may be involved.

The starting template was genomic DNA from bulk tumor, 600 ng per sample. Far-apart biopsies, several per primary tumor, were taken during surgery. The study enrolled patients with untreated, newly diagnosed non-small cell lung cancer who underwent curative surgery. Samples were obtained from newly diagnosed non-small cell lung cancer patients who were having surgery with curative intent. The TCR beta CDR3 region was amplified by multiplex PCR employing 32 V and 13 J primers. TCRdb independently ran MiXCR on the multiplex PCR reads; one entry per CDR3 protein. This table holds 20,000 to 25,000 distinct CDR3 sequences, 27% found once.

The receptor was isolated from a man aged 35 to 55 with non-small cell lung cancer. The genes are TRBV10-3 and TRBJ1-1, with TRBD1 matching 7 bases. Source material: lung tumor tissue. CDR3 sequence: CVIKSAGQYLNTEAFF. The CDR3 DNA follows: TGTGTCATCAAAAGTGCGGGACAGTACTTGAACACTGAAGCTTTCTTT.